The entry that follows covers one T cell receptor (beta chain) sequence. This record comes from a study of blood T cell repertoires in COVID-19. Study details: Spain, Italy and the United States supplied samples that represented acute and convalescent COVID-19. Sources were T cells, B-cell-depleted T cells, or PBMCs; the material itself was cDNA or gDNA.

The V and J ends lost 9 bases and 4 bases, in that order; junction bases with no gene match: 15. Germline values: CDR1 LNHDA, CDR2 SQIVND (reference sequence). This CDR3 is built from 16 residues. As handled by the study authors: Cell counts per sample came from amplifying reference gene primers. The method was immunoSEQ multiplex PCR; TCRdb's version includes in-frame clones alone and lacks a portion of them. V, J and clone size reflect that table, while D and trimming were determined from the DNA. The sample includes about 170,000 clones, approximately 89% of them seen just once. Sequencing input: peripheral blood. The chain links TRBV19 to TRBJ2-5, with 9 bases fitting TRBD2. The source of this sequence is a man in his sixties or seventies with acute or convalescent COVID-19. CDR3 residues: CASLELAGEGGETQYF. DNA for the CDR3: TGTGCCAGCCTAGAACTAGCGGGCGAAGGGGGAGAGACCCAGTACTTC.